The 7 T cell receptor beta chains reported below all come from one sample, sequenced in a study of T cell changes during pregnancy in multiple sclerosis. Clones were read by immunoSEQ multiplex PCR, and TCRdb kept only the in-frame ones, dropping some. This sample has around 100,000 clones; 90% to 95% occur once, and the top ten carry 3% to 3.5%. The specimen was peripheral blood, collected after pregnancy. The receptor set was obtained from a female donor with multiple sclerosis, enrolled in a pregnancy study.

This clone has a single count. The CDR3 protein is CASTNLGSQPQHF. For the CDR3, the DNA is TGTGCCAGCACCAATTTGGGGAGTCAGCCCCAGCATTTT. V and J are TRBV6-6 and TRBJ1-5; no clear D. V gave up 7 bases and J gave up 6 bases, with 13 bases separating them. CDR1 and CDR2 (germline): MNHNY, SVGAGI (reference sequence). The CDR3 contains 13 residues.

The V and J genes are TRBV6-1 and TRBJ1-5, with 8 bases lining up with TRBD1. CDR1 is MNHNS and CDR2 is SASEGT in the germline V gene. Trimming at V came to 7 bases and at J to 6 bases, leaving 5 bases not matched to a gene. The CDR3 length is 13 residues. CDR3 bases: TGTGCCAGCAACGGACAGGGTATTCAGCCCCAGCATTTT. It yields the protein CASNGQGIQPQHF.

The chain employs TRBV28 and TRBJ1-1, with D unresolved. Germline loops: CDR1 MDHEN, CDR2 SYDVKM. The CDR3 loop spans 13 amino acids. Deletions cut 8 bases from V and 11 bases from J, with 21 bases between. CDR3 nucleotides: TGTGCCAGCTCCCGCCCCGGAAATGGCGGGGCTTTCTTT. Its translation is CASSRPGNGGAFF.

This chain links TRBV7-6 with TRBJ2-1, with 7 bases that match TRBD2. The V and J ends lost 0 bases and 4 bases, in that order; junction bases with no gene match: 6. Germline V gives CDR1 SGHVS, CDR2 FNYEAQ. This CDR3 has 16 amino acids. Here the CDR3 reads CASSLAPGGTYNEQFF. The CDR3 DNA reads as TGTGCCAGCAGCTTAGCGCCCGGGGGGACTTACAATGAGCAGTTCTTC.

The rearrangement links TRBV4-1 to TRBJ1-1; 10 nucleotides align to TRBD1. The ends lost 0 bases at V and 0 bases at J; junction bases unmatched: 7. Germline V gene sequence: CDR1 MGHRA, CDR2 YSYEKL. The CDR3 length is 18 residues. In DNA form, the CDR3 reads TGCGCCAGCAGCCAAGAAGTGACAGGGGGCCGTCTGAACACTGAAGCTTTCTTT. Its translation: CASSQEVTGGRLNTEAFF.

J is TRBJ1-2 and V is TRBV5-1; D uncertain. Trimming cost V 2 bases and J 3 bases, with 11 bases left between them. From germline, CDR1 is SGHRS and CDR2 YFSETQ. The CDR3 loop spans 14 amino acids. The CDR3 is CASSFSMDYYGYTF. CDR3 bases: TGCGCCAGCAGCTTCAGCATGGACTACTATGGCTACACCTTC.

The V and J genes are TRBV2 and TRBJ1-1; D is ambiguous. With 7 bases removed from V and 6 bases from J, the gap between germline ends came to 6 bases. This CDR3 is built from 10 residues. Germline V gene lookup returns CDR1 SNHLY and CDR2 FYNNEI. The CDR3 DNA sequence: TGTGCCAGCAACGGGGCTGAAGCTTTCTTT. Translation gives CASNGAEAFF.